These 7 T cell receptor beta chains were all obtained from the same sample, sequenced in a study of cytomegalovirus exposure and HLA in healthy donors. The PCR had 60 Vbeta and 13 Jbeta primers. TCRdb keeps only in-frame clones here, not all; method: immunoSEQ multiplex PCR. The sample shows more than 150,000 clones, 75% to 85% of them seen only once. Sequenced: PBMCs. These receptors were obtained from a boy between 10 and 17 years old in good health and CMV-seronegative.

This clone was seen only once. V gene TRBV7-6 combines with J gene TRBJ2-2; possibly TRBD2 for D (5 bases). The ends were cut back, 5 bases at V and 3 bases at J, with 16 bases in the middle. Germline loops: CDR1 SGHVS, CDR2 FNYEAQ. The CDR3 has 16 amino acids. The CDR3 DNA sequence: TGTGCCAGCAGCCCTTCCCGGGAACAGTACACCGGGGAGCTGTTTTTT. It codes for CASSPSREQYTGELFF. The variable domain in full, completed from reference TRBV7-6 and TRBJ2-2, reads GAGVSQSPRYKVTKRGQDVALRCDPISGHVSLYWYRQALGQGPEFLTYFNYEAQQDKSGLPNDRFSAERPEGSISTLTIQRTEQRDSAMYRCASSPSREQYTGELFFGEGSRLTVL.

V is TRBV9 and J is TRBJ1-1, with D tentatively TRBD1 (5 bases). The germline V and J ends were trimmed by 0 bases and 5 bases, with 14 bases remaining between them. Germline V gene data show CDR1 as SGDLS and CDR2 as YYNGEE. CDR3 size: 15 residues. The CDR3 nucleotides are TGTGCCAGCAGCGTAGGGGACGGGGAGGGAACTGAAGCTTTCTTT. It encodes CASSVGDGEGTEAFF.

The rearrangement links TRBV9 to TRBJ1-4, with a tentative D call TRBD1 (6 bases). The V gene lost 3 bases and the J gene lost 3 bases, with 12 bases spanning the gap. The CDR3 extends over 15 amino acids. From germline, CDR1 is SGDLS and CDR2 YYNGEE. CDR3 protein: CASSGTGIPNEKLFF. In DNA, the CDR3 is TGTGCCAGCAGCGGAACAGGGATACCTAATGAAAAACTGTTTTTT.

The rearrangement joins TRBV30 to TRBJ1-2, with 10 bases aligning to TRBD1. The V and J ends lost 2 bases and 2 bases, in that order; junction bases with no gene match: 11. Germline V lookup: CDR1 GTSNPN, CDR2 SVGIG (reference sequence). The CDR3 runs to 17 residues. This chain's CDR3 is CAWSRFFRDRGNYGYTF. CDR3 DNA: TGTGCCTGGAGTCGCTTTTTTAGGGACAGGGGAAACTATGGCTACACCTTC.

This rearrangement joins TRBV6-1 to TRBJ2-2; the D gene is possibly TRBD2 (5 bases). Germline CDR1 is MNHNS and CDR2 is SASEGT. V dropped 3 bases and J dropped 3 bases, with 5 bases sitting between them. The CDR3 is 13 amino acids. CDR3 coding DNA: TGTGCCAGCAGTGAGAGGGACACCGGGGAGCTGTTTTTT. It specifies CASSERDTGELFF.

The CDR3 reads CASSNTLGPANYGYTF. The CDR3 DNA follows: TGTGCCAGCAGCAACACCTTGGGCCCTGCTAACTATGGCTACACCTTC. The rearrangement joins TRBV7-2 to TRBJ1-2; D is ambiguous. Germline loops: CDR1 SGHTA, CDR2 FQGNSA. The CDR3 loop spans 16 amino acids. With 5 bases removed from V and 0 bases from J, the gap between germline ends came to 16 bases.

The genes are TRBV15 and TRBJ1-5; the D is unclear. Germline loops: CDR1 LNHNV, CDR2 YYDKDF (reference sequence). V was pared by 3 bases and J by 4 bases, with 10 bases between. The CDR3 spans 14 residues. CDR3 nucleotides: TGTGCCACCAGCAGGAAACAGTCAAATCAGCCCCAGCATTTT. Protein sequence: CATSRKQSNQPQHF. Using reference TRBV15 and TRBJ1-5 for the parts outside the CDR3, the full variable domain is DAMVIQNPRYQVTQFGKPVTLSCSQTLNHNVMYWYQQKSSQAPKLLFHYYDKDFNNEADTPDNFQSRRPNTSFCFLDIRSPGLGDTAMYLCATSRKQSNQPQHFGDGTRLSIL.